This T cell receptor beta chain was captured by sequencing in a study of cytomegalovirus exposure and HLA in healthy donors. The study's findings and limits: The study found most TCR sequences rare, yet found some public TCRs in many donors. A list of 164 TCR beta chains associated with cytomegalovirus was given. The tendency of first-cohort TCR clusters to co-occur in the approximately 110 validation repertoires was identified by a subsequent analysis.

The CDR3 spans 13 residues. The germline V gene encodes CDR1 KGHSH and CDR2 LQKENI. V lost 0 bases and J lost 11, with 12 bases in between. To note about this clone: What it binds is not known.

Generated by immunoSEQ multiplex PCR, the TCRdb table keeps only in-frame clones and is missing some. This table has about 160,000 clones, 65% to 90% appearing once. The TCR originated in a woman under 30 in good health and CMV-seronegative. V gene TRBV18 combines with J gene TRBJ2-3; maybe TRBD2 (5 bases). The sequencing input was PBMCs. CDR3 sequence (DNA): TGTGCCAGCTCACCACCATCCGACCGGGGGCAGTATTTT. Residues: CASSPPSDRGQYF. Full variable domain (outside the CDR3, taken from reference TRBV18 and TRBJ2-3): NAGVMQNPRHLVRRRGQEARLRCSPMKGHSHVYWYRQLPEEGLKFMVYLQKENIIDESGMPKERFSAEFPKEGPSILRIQQVVRGDSAAYFCASSPPSDRGQYFGPGTRLTVL.